This TCR beta chain originates from a study of cytomegalovirus exposure and HLA in healthy donors (dated by TCRdb to about 2017). Study-level background: An earlier analysis of 587 of the donors reported 250 to 300 Gb of sequence data and roughly 120 million unique TCR beta sequences obtained from about 179 million T cells. Around 300 gigabases of sequencing data and tens of millions of unique TCR sequences were included in an early release covering about 620 HLA-typed donors. Among the approximately 430 genotyped donors, approximately 77% belonged to the genetic ancestry cluster associated with self-reported Caucasian donors. The study was designed to test whether signatures of past pathogen exposure could be identified by cataloging public T cell receptors. Using immunosequencing, the study profiled T cell repertoires from about 620 subjects and related those repertoires to cytomegalovirus serostatus. A separate validation cohort of approximately 120 different subjects was used in addition to the approximately 670-subject first cohort. The study combined high-throughput TCR immunosequencing, statistical association of individual TCRs with disease status, and machine learning to predict cytomegalovirus infection status. In a later analysis, previously published TCR beta repertoires from about 640 donors were re-analyzed and high-resolution HLA genotyping was added so that TCR occurrence patterns could be studied. In the later analysis, no new phenotypic data were used to find candidate immune exposures; instead, reliance was placed on TCR beta sequences and their occurrence across donors. To decide whether each TCR beta V gene segment behaved as functional or pseudogenic, an earlier analysis of some 540 of the donors relied on high-throughput TCR beta sequencing. Donor age, sex, ethnicity and CMV serostatus were compiled together with the repertoire data. A later genetic analysis used genome-wide SNP genotypes for about three fifths of the 666 donors, treating that subset as a discovery cohort. All discovery cohort repertoires had been generated using a single sequencing platform. Both class I and class II loci were covered by HLA typing, at four-digit resolution. Typing coverage varied by locus: roughly 620-640 donors for A, B, C, DRB1 and DQB1; approximately 500 for DQA1; about 590 for DPA1; roughly 450 for DPB1. Several DR-DQ haplotypes were treated as single units for association and clustering because of strong linkage in the cohort. Among some 400 genotyped donors of the cohort, an average of roughly 230,000 unique TCR beta nucleotide sequences was sequenced per donor, of which approximately 19% were non-productive.

In total, 600 or so healthy bone marrow donors made up the cohort. Cohort members were all nominally healthy when sampled, although unrecorded immune exposures were likely present. The donor was CMV seronegative and belonged to the group of 352 seronegative cohort members. Every donor gave a peripheral blood sample, and the peripheral blood mononuclear cells from that sample were used for TCR beta sequencing. Genomic DNA was extracted from the blood cell samples with the Qiagen DNeasy Blood Extraction Kit. On the study overall, not on this receptor specifically: Linkage disequilibrium might explain the correlated functional status among segregating V segments, but an unknown experimental factor could not be excluded. Some IMGT-functional V segments, including TRBV6-2 and TRBV6-3, could not be distinguished by the 87-base-pair reads and were therefore excluded. An earlier analysis of several hundred of the donors showed that most TCR beta V segments appeared in productive rearrangements either about 87% or about 30% of the time, which broadly matched IMGT annotations. Because HLA typing was missing for some donors at each locus, association tests included only the typed subset. Most CMV-associated TCR beta chains appeared to be HLA-restricted in a later analysis, and the HLA associations seemed to be driven largely by CMV exposure. A later analysis found that TCR association rates varied across HLA loci, with DRB1 alleles showing the most associated TCRs and HLA-C alleles the fewest. While some public TCRs were present in many individuals, most TCR sequences turned up only very rarely across donors. Roughly 15 rarely observed V segments, including chromosome 9 orphons, were excluded from the earlier analysis of approximately 500 of the donors because counts were too low. In this cohort, only TCR beta chains were sequenced, and detectable features were limited by the absence of alpha or paired-chain data. The study listed 150 to 200 TCR beta chains as associated with cytomegalovirus. Immune exposure information for the cohort was limited to CMV serostatus. Specific HLA alleles were associated with 15,000 to 20,000 TCR beta sequences at a false discovery rate of 0.05 in a later analysis. In both the original and validation cohorts, the classifier was reported to diagnose cytomegalovirus status with high specificity and sensitivity. Sequencing depth was assumed to be roughly uniform across donors in the presence/absence analyses, though that assumption may not hold. Compared with the roughly 700-donor mean, donors in an Asian-associated ancestry cluster had fewer N-insertions in productive TCRs, according to a later genetic analysis. Several of the top co-occurrence clusters appeared to be linked to parvovirus B19, influenza, CMV and Epstein-Barr virus, according to a later analysis. The sequencing pipeline was judged likely to have produced a cluster of highly shared sequence variants as a technical artifact. When HLA alleles, especially DR and DQ, strongly co-occurred, TCR associations were difficult to assign to individual alleles. A further reported finding was that TCR beta sequences accurately predicted the HLA-A and HLA-B alleles for most subjects in the first cohort. In a later analysis, HLA-associated TCR beta chains showed more clonal expansion and lower generation probabilities than non-associated chains that were equally common. In vitro tests confirmed that three of the cytomegalovirus-associated TCR beta chains recognize cytomegalovirus antigens. It was suggested by the authors that the approach could potentially be generalized to other disease states and immunological phenotypes. An association between a missense DCLRE1C variant and V-gene and J-gene trimming of TCR beta chains was found in a later genetic analysis and replicated in an independent cohort.

The library was prepared using the immunoSEQ multiplex PCR assay. The multiplex PCR relied on a mix of 60 forward primers for TCR Vbeta segments and 13 reverse primers for TCR Jbeta segments. Amplification of the CDR3 region of rearranged TCR beta genes was performed with a multiplex PCR assay on genomic DNA. The amplified TCR beta libraries were sequenced on the Illumina HiSeq System as 87-base-pair reads. Processing in the source paper ran as follows. In a later analysis, about 80 million unique TCR beta chains were counted across the roughly 610 repertoires, and around 10 million of these chains were shared by at least two donors. Raw reads were error-corrected and collapsed into unique sequences by a nearest-neighbor algorithm in which closely related sequences were merged to remove PCR and sequencing errors. To assign V, D and J gene segments, CDR3 sequences were aligned to IMGT reference sequences. Each retained sequence needed at least a six-nucleotide match to both a V gene segment and a J gene segment. A rearrangement was called productive if the CDR3 had no stop codons and remained in frame with V and J, and every other rearrangement was called non-productive. CDR3 was defined by IMGT convention, running from the second conserved V-encoded cysteine to the conserved J-encoded phenylalanine. The earlier analysis of about 610 of the donors excluded any sequence lacking an unambiguous match to a single V gene segment. In an earlier analysis of approximately 610 of the donors, V segments were called functional above 56.7% productive rearrangements and were called segregating when the between-donor standard deviation exceeded 5%. A statistical classification framework was developed to diagnose cytomegalovirus status using the catalog of TCR beta chain sequences. In a later analysis, TCR nucleotide sequences were compared against IMGT/GENE-DB human TR gene sequences so that V and J genes could be assigned. In a later analysis, CDR3 sequences and most-parsimonious VDJ recombination scenarios were assigned using the TCRdist pipeline. In a later analysis, each TCR beta chain was defined by its CDR3 amino acid sequence together with its V-gene family, and reads lacking a unique V-gene family were excluded. In a later analysis, nearly 600 highly shared, low-generation-probability nucleotide sequences were removed to address suspected cross-contamination and a sequencing artifact. In a later analysis, a clonal expansion index for each public chain was calculated from normalized within-repertoire ranks of inferred template counts. A later analysis computed generation probabilities with a VDJ recombination model fitted to out-of-frame rearrangements, and checked the results against IGoR. In a later analysis, TCR-TCR, TCR-HLA and TCR-CMV co-occurrence was scored with hypergeometric tests, and a repertoire-size bias correction was applied to TCR pairs. In a later analysis, false discovery rates were estimated by permuting HLA or CMV assignments 20 times. In a later analysis, co-occurring TCRs were grouped using DBSCAN, with TCRdist sequence similarity added in when clustering inside HLA-allele-positive subsets. Co-occurrence clustering excluded repertoires with fewer than 30,000 or more than 120,000 public chains, plus five with anomalous nucleotide sharing. Sourced from immuneACCESS, this table was stored by TCRdb with only in-frame sequences that have V and J called. A share of the clones is absent; for the studies checked, an unresolved V gene accounts for under half, and the remainder has no known explanation. D and trimming were read from the DNA, whereas the V and J calls and clone size are those reported in that table. The sample table includes approximately 120,000 clones. The top ten clonotypes cover 2% of the sample.

The germline V gene sets CDR1 to MDHEN and CDR2 to SYDVKM. The CDR3, cysteine through phenylalanine, is 12 amino acids long. The kept DNA is CDR3 alone, 36 bases in frame from the first base. Trimming removed 5 bases from V and 9 bases from J; the gene matches leave 4 bases unexplained. Concerning this clone itself: Its recognized antigen is unknown.

The receptor was derived from a woman aged 55-70 years in good health and CMV-seronegative. The receptor chain draws on TRBV28 and TRBJ2-1; a stretch of 7 junction bases matches TRBD2. Sequencing input: PBMCs. The CDR3 region reads CASSRGDREQFF. In nucleotide form, the sequence is TGTGCCAGCAGTCGGGGGGACCGTGAGCAGTTCTTC.